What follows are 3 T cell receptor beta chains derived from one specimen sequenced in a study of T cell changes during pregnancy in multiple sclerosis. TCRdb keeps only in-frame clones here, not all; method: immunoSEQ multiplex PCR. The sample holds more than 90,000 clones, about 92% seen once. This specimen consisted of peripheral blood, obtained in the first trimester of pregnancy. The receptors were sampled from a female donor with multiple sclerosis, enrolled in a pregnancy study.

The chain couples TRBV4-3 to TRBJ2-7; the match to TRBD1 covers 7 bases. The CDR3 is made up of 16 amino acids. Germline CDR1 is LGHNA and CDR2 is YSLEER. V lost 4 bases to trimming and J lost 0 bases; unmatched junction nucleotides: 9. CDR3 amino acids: CASSPTVGDSSYEQYF. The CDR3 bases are TGCGCCAGCAGCCCAACCGTGGGGGACAGCTCCTACGAGCAGTACTTC.

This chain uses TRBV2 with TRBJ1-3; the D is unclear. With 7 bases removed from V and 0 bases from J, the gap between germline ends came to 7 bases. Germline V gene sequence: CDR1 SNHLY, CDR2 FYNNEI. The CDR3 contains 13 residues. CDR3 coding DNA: TGTGCCAGCACAGATCCCTCTGGAAACACCATATATTTT. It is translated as CASTDPSGNTIYF.

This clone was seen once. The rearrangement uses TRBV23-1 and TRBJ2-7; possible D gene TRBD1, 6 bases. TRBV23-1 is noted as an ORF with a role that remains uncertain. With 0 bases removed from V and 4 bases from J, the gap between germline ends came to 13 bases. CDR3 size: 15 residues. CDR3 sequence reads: CASSQSPGVLYEQYF. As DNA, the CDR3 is TGCGCCAGCAGTCAATCACCAGGGGTATTGTACGAGCAGTACTTC.